Sequencing of this T cell receptor (beta chain) was carried out in a study of T cells in Graves' hyperthyroidism and ophthalmopathy. RNA transcripts served as the template for amplifying TCR beta CDR3 regions. The HTBI set primed first-round TCR CDR3 RT-PCR. MiXCR, applied by TCRdb to the multiplex PCR reads, yields one record per CDR3 protein. The table records 480,000 or so distinct CDR3 sequences, 13% to 15% of them present only once. On this clonotype itself: Relative to the germline gene, one junction end is altered; a read error may explain this.

The CDR3 is made up of 15 amino acids. From germline, CDR1 is SSHAT and CDR2 FNYEAQ (reference sequence). The receptor was derived from a woman between 18 and 29 years old with Graves' hyperthyroidism. Material for sequencing was blood. V is TRBV7-7 and J is TRBJ2-5; 11 bases line up with TRBD2. CDR3 bases: TGTGCTAGCAGCTTCACTAGCGGGAGTGCAGAGACCCAGTACTTC. It yields the protein CASSFTSGSAETQYF.